Following are 3 T cell receptor beta chains from one sample sequenced in a study of blood T cells in healthy people across ages (dated by TCRdb to about 2015). The library was made by 5' RACE. TCRdb records Illumina HiSeq 2500 as the sequencer. A second roughly 7 to 11 cycle PCR used a sample-barcoded 5' primer and a J-beta primer mix. TCRdb reanalyzed the raw reads on its own, using fastp at Q25 for trimming and MiXCR for clone calling, and kept in-frame beta chains. For every CDR3 protein sequence, its rows merge into one entry that carries the most common genes and DNA. In all, the sample holds about 540,000 distinct CDR3 sequences, and 24% of those were seen once. Roughly 10% of the sample goes to the ten largest clones. The sample was also reused in another study, on T cells of mothers and their children.

Sample: blood. All receptors derive from a boy aged 5-17 years in good health.

Comments on this clonotype: Given the absence of the conserved phenylalanine or tryptophan at the CDR3 end, a read error is likely. The CDR3 reads CASRRAETQYL. The CDR3, as DNA: TGTGCCAGCAGGCGGGCGGAGACCCAGTACCTC. The chain joins TRBV7-8 to TRBJ2-5, with D perhaps matching TRBD2 (5 bases). Trimming removed 6 bases from V and 5 bases from J, with 7 bases in between. The germline V gene has CDR1 SGHVS and CDR2 FQNEAQ. There are 11 residues in the CDR3.

The rearrangement joins TRBV7-2 to TRBJ2-5, with D possibly matching TRBD2 (5 bases). CDR1 and CDR2 (germline): SGHTA, FQGNSA. Trimming removed 5 bases at V and 4 bases at J, with 17 bases between. The CDR3 totals 15 residues. CDR3 region: CASSKLVEFPETQYF. CDR3 in DNA: TGTGCCAGCAGCAAACTAGTCGAGTTCCCAGAGACCCAGTACTTC.

This chain connects TRBV20-1 to TRBJ2-4; 7 bases line up with TRBD2. Trimming removed 6 bases from V and 1 base from J; junction bases left unmatched: 12. The CDR3 runs 16 residues. Germline CDR1 and CDR2: DFQATT and SNEGSKA (reference sequence). CDR3 protein: CSAYPLAAGAKNIQYF. CDR3 coding DNA: TGCAGTGCCTATCCCCTAGCGGCGGGGGCCAAAAACATTCAGTACTTC.